Included here is one T cell receptor beta chain sequence, with context. What this receptor recognizes is not known. Qualities for individual bases were not recorded, and no much larger clone is one base off. Participants in the prospective study were enrolled through a virtual design, were aged 18 to 89 years, and lived in approximately 24 United States geographic areas. In the prospective study, cohorts were assigned on the basis of participant-reported clinical history obtained from a screening survey and a study questionnaire. ImmuneRACE Cohort 3 recovered participants were defined by two consecutive negative NP/OP PCR tests, healthcare professional clearance, or symptom resolution. Mobile phlebotomists in the prospective study collected whole blood, serum and a nasopharyngeal or oropharyngeal swab from every participant. Additional blood draws and questionnaires over an approximately two-month period could optionally be provided by prospective study participants. Blood samples from the prospective study were shipped frozen or at room temperature prior to DNA extraction.

The entry originates in a study of blood T cell repertoires in COVID-19 (dated by TCRdb to about 2020). Regarding the complete study: Collaborator samples came from the United States, Italy and Spain and covered acute and convalescent phases of COVID-19. The prospective study material was composed of cDNA or gDNA derived from T cells, B-cell-depleted T cells, or PBMCs. Deeply sampled blood TCRbeta repertoires from subjects exposed to, actively infected with, or recovered from COVID-19 were included in the dataset. The repertoires were released in a freely available public database meant as a resource for research on the immune response to SARS-CoV-2. The samples were drawn from two sources: the first 160 participants of the ongoing ImmuneRACE study, and 950 to 1,500 subjects contributed by 6 global collaborators. The sample metadata nearly always contained a de-identified subject ID, COVID-19 status, age in years and sex. HLA class I and class II types, where available, came from metadata supplied by the sample provider rather than from assay-based typing. The investigation overall reported the following: How much clinical and demographic metadata was included differed by source and by participant, and the metadata was provided uncurated.

Spanning cysteine to phenylalanine, the CDR3 consists of 16 amino acids. Only CDR3 DNA is held: 48 bases, read in frame from base 1. The germline V gene encodes CDR1 KGHSH and CDR2 LQKENI. From V the trimming removes 8 bases and from J it removes 6 bases, while the gene matches leave 13 bases of the junction unaccounted for. The immunoSEQ Assay, a bias-controlled multiplex PCR, was used to amplify TCRbeta CDR3 regions from genomic DNA. The paper's data handling went like this. Within the assay, amplification of reference gene primers was used to estimate how many nucleated cells each sample contained. To quantify the absolute abundance of each unique TCRbeta CDR3 rearrangement, sequence reads were collapsed and filtered. Productive Simpson clonality was computed per sample as the square root of Simpson's diversity index over productive rearrangements. TCRdb's version of the immuneACCESS table is confined to in-frame rearrangements and falls short of the full clone set. An unresolved V gene accounts for under half of the shortfall where checked; the remainder is of unknown origin. That table supplies the V and J calls and clone size; D and trimming were determined from the DNA. For this sample there are about 180,000 clones; about 82% appear just once. The ten largest clones take up more than 7.5% of the sample.

The sample comprised PBMCs or T cells enriched from blood (not recorded which). The sequence is built from TRBV18 and TRBJ2-2; 9 of the junction bases match TRBD1. This TCR was recovered from a woman aged 25 to 45 who had recovered from COVID-19. The nucleotide sequence reads TGTGCCAGCCGACCCCGGGACAGGGTGGTAGCCGGGGAGCTGTTTTTT. This is translated as CASRPRDRVVAGELFF. Here the CDR3 is joined to the reference TRBV18 and TRBJ2-2 genes, and the full variable domain is: NAGVMQNPRHLVRRRGQEARLRCSPMKGHSHVYWYRQLPEEGLKFMVYLQKENIIDESGMPKERFSAEFPKEGPSILRIQQVVRGDSAAYFCASRPRDRVVAGELFFGEGSRLTVL.